A selection of T cell receptor beta chains follows, all from one sample in a study of blood T cells in healthy people across ages. MiXCR was run by TCRdb on the 5' RACE reads, yielding one entry per CDR3 protein. The sample shows about 1.7 million distinct CDR3 sequences, 28% of them seen only once. Material for sequencing was blood. These receptors were obtained from a woman under 40 in good health. Each CDR3 is given with its conserved first and last residue. The D gene is left open where the match is weak. A row's size may be missing; if present it is once, few, many or a size class.

V: TRBV7-2
D: .
size: few
J: TRBJ2-1
CDR3: CASGAVMNSYNEQFF
DNA: TGTGCCAGCGGTGCAGTGATGAACAGCTACAATGAGCAGTTCTTC

V: TRBV6-5
D: TRBD1
size: .
J: TRBJ2-5
CDR3: CASSSRDRLNKQYF
DNA: TGTGCCAGCAGTTCCCGGGACAGGCTTAACAAGCAGTACTTC

V: TRBV2
D: TRBD2
size: few
J: TRBJ2-3
CDR3: CASIAAGATDTQYF
DNA: TGTGCCAGCATAGCAGCGGGGGCCACAGATACGCAGTATTTT

V: TRBV20-1
D: .
size: many
J: TRBJ2-7
CDR3: CSGRASGRDEQYF
DNA: TGCAGTGGACGGGCTAGTGGTAGGGACGAGCAGTACTTC

V: TRBV28
D: TRBD1
size: many
J: TRBJ1-2
CDR3: CASITDRVRGYTF
DNA: TGTGCCAGCATTACCGACAGGGTACGTGGCTACACCTTC

V: TRBV5-1
D: .
size: .
J: TRBJ2-7
CDR3: CASSSPAGQRAYEQYF
DNA: TGCGCCAGCAGCTCCCCAGCAGGACAGAGAGCCTACGAGCAGTACTTC

V: TRBV7-2
D: TRBD1
size: .
J: TRBJ1-2
CDR3: CASSLSPGQGYGYTF
DNA: TGTGCCAGCAGCTTGTCTCCGGGACAGGGTTATGGCTACACCTTC

V: TRBV7-9
D: TRBD1
size: few
J: TRBJ2-5
CDR3: CASPGDSQETQYF
DNA: TGTGCCAGCCCCGGGGACAGCCAAGAGACCCAGTACTTC

V: TRBV20-1
D: TRBD2
size: few
J: TRBJ2-1
CDR3: CSASAGGFYNEQFF
DNA: TGCAGTGCTTCCGCGGGGGGATTCTACAATGAGCAGTTCTTC

V: TRBV7-2
D: .
size: .
J: TRBJ1-5
CDR3: CASSWRADQPQHF
DNA: TGTGCCAGCAGCTGGCGTGCTGATCAGCCCCAGCATTTT

V: TRBV18
D: .
size: .
J: TRBJ2-7
CDR3: CASSRTESTYEQYF
DNA: TGTGCCAGCTCACGGACGGAGAGCACCTACGAGCAGTACTTC

V: TRBV7-3
D: .
size: .
J: TRBJ2-1
CDR3: CASSLNVGTSYNEQFF
DNA: TGTGCCAGCAGCTTAAATGTCGGCACGTCCTACAATGAGCAGTTCTTC

V: TRBV2
D: .
size: once
J: TRBJ1-1
CDR3: CASRGGGPNTEAFF
DNA: TGTGCCAGCAGGGGGGGGGGCCCGAACACTGAAGCTTTCTTT

V: TRBV7-8
D: .
size: .
J: TRBJ1-5
CDR3: CASSFAPPGRTVRGNQPRHF
DNA: TGTGCCAGTAGCTTCGCACCGCCGGGACGGACTGTGAGGGGCAATCAGCCCCGGCATTTT

V: TRBV12-3/TRBV12-4
D: TRBD2
size: .
J: TRBJ2-4
CDR3: CASTLMGGRLNEQYF
DNA: TGTGCCAGCACCTTGATGGGCGGGAGGTTGAATGAGCAGTACTTC

V: TRBV12-3/TRBV12-4
D: TRBD1
size: .
J: TRBJ1-5
CDR3: CASRLGTVSNQPQHF
DNA: TGTGCCAGCAGACTTGGGACAGTCAGCAATCAGCCCCAGCATTTT

V: TRBV30
D: TRBD2
size: .
J: TRBJ2-1
CDR3: CAWMGLATDEQFF
DNA: TGTGCCTGGATGGGACTAGCGACGGATGAGCAGTTCTTC

V: TRBV20-1
D: TRBD2
size: .
J: TRBJ2-2
CDR3: CSTSGGTGELFF
DNA: TGCAGTACTAGCGGGGGGACCGGGGAGCTGTTTTTT

V: TRBV6-5
D: .
size: .
J: TRBJ2-7
CDR3: CASSYSISAGLYEQYF
DNA: TGTGCCAGCAGTTACTCGATTTCGGCAGGACTCTACGAGCAGTACTTC

V: TRBV6-5
D: TRBD1
size: .
J: TRBJ1-1
CDR3: CATETGENIEAFF
DNA: TGTGCCACCGAGACAGGGGAGAACATTGAAGCTTTCTTT

V: TRBV29-1
D: .
size: .
J: TRBJ2-5
CDR3: CSVEGDQETQYF
DNA: TGCAGCGTTGAAGGGGACCAAGAGACCCAGTACTTC